This T cell receptor (beta chain) is drawn from a study of T-cell reconstitution after alpha-beta-depleted transplantation in children. Germline V gene data show CDR1 as ENHRY and CDR2 as SYGVKD. The J segment lost 5 bases and the V segment lost 8 bases, leaving 17 bases of the junction unmatched. CDR3 size: 18 residues. Molecular barcoding with unique molecular identifiers was used for the TCRbeta library. TCRdb ran MiXCR on the PCR reads and lists one entry per CDR3 protein. The sample lists about 500,000 distinct CDR3 sequences, approximately 30% occurring once. The clonotype was recovered from a human donor who donated a stem cell graft to a child with aplastic anemia. Sequences were derived from PBMCs from the stem cell graft donor, sampled from the stem cell graft. The J gene is TRBJ2-7, the V gene TRBV10-3; TRBD2 matches at 14 bases. CDR3 protein: CAIGLGTSGSKMSDEQYF. CDR3 nucleotide sequence: TGTGCCATCGGACTGGGGACTAGCGGGAGTAAAATGTCCGACGAGCAGTACTTC.